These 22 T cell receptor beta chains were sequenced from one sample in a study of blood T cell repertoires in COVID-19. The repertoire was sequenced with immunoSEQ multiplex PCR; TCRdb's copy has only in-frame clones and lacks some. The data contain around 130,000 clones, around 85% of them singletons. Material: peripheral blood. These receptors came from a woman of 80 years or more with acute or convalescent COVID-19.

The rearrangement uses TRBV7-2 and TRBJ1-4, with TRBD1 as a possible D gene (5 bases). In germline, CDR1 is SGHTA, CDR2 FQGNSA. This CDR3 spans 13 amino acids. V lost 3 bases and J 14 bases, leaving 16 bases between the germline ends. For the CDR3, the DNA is TGTGCCAGCAGCTTCAGTTTTCAGGGAAATCTGTTTTTT. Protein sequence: CASSFSFQGNLFF. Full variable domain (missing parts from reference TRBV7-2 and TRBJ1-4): GAGVSQSPSNKVTEKGKDVELRCDPISGHTALYWYRQSLGQGLEFLIYFQGNSAPDKSGLPSDRFSAERTGGSVSTLTIQRTQQEDSAVYLCASSFSFQGNLFFGSGTQLSVL.

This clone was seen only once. The CDR3, as DNA: TGCAGTGCAAGTGGGGGGGATGCCCCTAACTATGGCTACACCTTC. Amino acid sequence: CSASGGDAPNYGYTF. The chain combines TRBV20-1 with TRBJ1-2; D may be TRBD1 (5 bases). The CDR3 contains 15 residues. V was pared by 6 bases and J by 0 bases, with 17 bases between. Germline-derived CDR1 and CDR2 are DFQATT and SNEGSKA (reference sequence).

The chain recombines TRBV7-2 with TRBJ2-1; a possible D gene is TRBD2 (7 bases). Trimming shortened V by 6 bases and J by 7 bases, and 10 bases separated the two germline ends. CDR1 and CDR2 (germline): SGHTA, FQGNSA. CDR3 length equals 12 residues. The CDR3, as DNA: TGTGCCAGCAGGGGGGGGGCAAATGAGCAGTTCTTC. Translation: CASRGGANEQFF.

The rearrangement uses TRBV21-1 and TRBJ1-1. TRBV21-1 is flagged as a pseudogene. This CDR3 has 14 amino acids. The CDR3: CASSEWEANTEAFF. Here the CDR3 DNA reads TGTGCCAGCAGCGAATGGGAGGCGAACACTGAAGCTTTCTTT.

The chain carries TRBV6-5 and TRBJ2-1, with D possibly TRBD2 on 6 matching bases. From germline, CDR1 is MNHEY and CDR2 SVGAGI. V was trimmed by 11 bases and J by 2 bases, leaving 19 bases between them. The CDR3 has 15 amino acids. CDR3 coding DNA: TGTGCCGCCCGACGGGAGCGCGGAGCCTACAATGAGCAGTTCTTC. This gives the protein CAARRERGAYNEQFF.

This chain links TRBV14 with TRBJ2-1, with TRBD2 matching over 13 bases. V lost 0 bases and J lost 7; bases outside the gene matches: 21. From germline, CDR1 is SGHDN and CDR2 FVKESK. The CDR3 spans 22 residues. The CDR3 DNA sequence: TGTGCCAGCAGCCAAGACCTTCCGCCGGGACTAGCGGGGATCGCGTACCGGAATGAGCAGTTCTTC. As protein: CASSQDLPPGLAGIAYRNEQFF.

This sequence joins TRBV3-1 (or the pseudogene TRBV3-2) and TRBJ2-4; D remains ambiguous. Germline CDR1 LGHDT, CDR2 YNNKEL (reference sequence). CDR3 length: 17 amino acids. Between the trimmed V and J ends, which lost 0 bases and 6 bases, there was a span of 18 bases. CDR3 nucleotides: TGTGCCAGCAGCCAAGAGGTCCAGGCCCTGTTGGGAAACATTCAGTACTTC. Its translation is CASSQEVQALLGNIQYF.

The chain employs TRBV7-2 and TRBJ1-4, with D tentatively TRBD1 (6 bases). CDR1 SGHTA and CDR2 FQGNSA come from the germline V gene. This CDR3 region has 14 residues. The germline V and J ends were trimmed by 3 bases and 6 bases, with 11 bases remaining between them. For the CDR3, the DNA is TGTGCCAGCAGCTTTGGACAGTACGATGAAAAACTGTTTTTT. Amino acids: CASSFGQYDEKLFF.

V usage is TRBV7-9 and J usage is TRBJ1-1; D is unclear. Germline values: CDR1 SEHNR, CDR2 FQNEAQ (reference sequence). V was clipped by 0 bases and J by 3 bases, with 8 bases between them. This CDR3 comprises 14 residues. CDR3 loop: CASSLAQEDTEAFF. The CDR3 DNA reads TGTGCCAGCAGCTTAGCCCAGGAGGACACTGAAGCTTTCTTT.

CDR3 bases: TGTGCCAGCAGCGATGGACTAGTTCCCTACGAGCAGTACTTC. Translating it yields CASSDGLVPYEQYF. The gene calls are TRBV7-9 and TRBJ2-7, with 7 positions matching TRBD2. Germline lookup yields CDR1 SEHNR and CDR2 FQNEAQ (reference sequence). The CDR3 length is 14 residues. Germline trimming cut 5 bases from V and 2 bases from J; bases unmatched to any gene: 6.

The CDR3 protein is CAWSVGTSGETQYF. Here the CDR3 DNA reads TGTGCCTGGAGTGTGGGGACTAGCGGTGAGACCCAGTACTTC. The chain links TRBV30 to TRBJ2-5; TRBD2 matches 11 bases. This CDR3 spans 14 amino acids. With V trimmed by 0 bases and J by 5 bases, 2 bases remained unmatched. Germline-derived CDR1 and CDR2 are GTSNPN and SVGIG (reference sequence).

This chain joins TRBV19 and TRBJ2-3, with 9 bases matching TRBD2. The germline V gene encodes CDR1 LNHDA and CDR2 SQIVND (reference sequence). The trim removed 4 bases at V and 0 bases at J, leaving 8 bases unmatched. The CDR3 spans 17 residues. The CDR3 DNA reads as TGTGCCAGTAGTAAGGGGACTAGCCCCTCTAGCACAGATACGCAGTATTTT. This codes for CASSKGTSPSSTDTQYF.

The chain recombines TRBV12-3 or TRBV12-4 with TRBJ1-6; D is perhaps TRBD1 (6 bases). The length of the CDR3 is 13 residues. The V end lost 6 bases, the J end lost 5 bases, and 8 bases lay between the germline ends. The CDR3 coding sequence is TGTGCCAGCAGGAGGACAGATAATTCACCCCTCCACTTT. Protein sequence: CASRRTDNSPLHF.

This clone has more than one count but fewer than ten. CDR3 DNA sequence: TGTGCCAGCAGTCCGAGATCGGGGAAGCTGTTTTTT. Translating gives CASSPRSGKLFF. The rearrangement joins TRBV12-3 or TRBV12-4 to TRBJ2-2, with a weak D call TRBD2 (5 bases). CDR3 size: 12 residues. The ends were cut back, 5 bases at V and 12 bases at J, with 13 bases in the middle.

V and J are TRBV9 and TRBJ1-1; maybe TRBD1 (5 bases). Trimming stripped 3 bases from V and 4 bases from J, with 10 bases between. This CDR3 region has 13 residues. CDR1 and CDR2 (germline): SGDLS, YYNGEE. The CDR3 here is CASSASTGTEAFF. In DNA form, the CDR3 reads TGTGCCAGCAGCGCCTCAACAGGCACTGAAGCTTTCTTT.

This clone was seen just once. CDR3 protein: CASSADAATQYF. The CDR3 DNA follows: TGTGCCAGCAGTGCAGATGCCGCTACGCAGTATTTT. The rearrangement links TRBV2 to TRBJ2-3; no definite D call. The CDR3 is 12 residues long. Germline V lookup: CDR1 SNHLY, CDR2 FYNNEI. Deletions cut 4 bases from V and 8 bases from J, with 10 bases between.

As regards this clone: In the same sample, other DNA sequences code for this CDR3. The CDR3 spells CATSRDRGETQYF. The CDR3, as DNA: TGTGCCACCAGCAGGGACAGGGGGGAGACCCAGTACTTC. V is TRBV15 and J is TRBJ2-5; 10 bases line up with TRBD1. The ends lost 3 bases at V and 5 bases at J; junction bases unmatched: 0. CDR3 length equals 13 residues. Germline V CDR1 and CDR2: LNHNV, YYDKDF (reference sequence).

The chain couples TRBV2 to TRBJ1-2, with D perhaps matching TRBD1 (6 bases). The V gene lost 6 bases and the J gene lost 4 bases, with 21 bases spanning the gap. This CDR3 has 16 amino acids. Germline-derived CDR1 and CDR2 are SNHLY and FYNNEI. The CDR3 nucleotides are TGTGCCAGCAGCCAAAACGGGGGGGGCCGGGTCTATGGCTACACCTTC. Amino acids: CASSQNGGGRVYGYTF.

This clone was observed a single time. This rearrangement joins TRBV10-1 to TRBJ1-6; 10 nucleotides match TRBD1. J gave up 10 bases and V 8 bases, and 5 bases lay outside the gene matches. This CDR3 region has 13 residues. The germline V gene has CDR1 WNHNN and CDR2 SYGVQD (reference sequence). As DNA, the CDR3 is TGCGCCAGCCAGGGACAGGGGTCATCACCCCTCCACTTT. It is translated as CASQGQGSSPLHF.

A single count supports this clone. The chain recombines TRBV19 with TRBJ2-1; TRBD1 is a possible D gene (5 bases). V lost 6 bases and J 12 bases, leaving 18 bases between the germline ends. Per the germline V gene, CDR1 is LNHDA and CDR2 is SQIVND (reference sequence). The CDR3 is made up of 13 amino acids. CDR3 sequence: CASSNTDIQGQFF. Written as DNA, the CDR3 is TGTGCCAGTAGCAATACGGATATTCAGGGGCAGTTCTTC.

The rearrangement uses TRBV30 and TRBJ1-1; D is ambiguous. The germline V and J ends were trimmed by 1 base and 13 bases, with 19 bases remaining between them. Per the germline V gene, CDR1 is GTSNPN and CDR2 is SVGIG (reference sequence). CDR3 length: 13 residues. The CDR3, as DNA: TGTGCCTGGAGTGCCTCCCTGGTGGAGCATGGTTTCTTT. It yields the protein CAWSASLVEHGFF.

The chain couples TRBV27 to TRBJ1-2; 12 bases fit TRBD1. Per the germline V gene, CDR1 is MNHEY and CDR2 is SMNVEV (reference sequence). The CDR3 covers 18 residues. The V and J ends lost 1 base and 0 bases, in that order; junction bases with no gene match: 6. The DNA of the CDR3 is TGTGCCAGCAGTTTATTCGGGGACAGGGGGCGCTCTAACTATGGCTACACCTTC. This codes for CASSLFGDRGRSNYGYTF.